This TCR beta chain comes out of a study of blood T cells in healthy people across ages. For the second PCR, which ran for 7 to 11 cycles, a sample-barcoded 5' primer and a J-beta primer mix were used. A single record per CDR3 protein comes from TCRdb applying MiXCR to the 5' RACE reads. This table holds 1 million or so distinct CDR3 sequences, 20% to 25% found once. These sequences were also reported in another study, on T cells of mothers and their children.

The receptor was derived from a girl aged 2 to 10 in good health. Sequenced input: blood.

The CDR3 region has the DNA TGCGCCAGCAGTCACCGACAGGGGAGCACAGATACGCAGTATTTT. Protein sequence: CASSHRQGSTDTQYF. The chain joins TRBV10-1 to TRBJ2-3, with 8 nucleotides matching TRBD1. Germline V CDR1 and CDR2: WNHNN, SYGVQD (reference sequence). The trim removed 5 bases at V and 0 bases at J, leaving 4 bases unmatched. The CDR3 extends over 15 amino acids.